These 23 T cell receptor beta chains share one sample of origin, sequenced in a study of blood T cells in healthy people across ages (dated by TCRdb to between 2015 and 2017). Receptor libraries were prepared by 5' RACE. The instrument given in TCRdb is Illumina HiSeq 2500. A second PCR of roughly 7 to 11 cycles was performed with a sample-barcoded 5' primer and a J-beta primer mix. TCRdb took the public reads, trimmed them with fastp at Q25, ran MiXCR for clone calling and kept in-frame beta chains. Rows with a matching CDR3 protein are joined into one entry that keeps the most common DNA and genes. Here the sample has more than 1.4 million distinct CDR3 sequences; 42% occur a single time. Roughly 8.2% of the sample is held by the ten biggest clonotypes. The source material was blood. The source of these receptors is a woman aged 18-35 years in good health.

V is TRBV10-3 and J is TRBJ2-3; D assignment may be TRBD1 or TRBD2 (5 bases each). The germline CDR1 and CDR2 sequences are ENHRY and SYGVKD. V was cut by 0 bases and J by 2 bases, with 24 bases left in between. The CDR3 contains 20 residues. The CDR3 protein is CAISESPISQRGPTTDTQYF. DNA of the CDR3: TGTGCCATCAGTGAGTCACCCATTTCTCAACGGGGCCCTACCACAGATACGCAGTATTTT.

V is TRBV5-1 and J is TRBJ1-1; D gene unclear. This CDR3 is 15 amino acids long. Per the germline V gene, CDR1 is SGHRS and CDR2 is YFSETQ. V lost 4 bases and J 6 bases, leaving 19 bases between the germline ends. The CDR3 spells CASSLYGELGPEAFF. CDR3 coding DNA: TGCGCCAGCAGCCTGTACGGGGAACTCGGCCCTGAAGCTTTCTTT. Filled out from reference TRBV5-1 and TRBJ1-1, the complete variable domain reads KAGVTQTPRYLIKTRGQQVTLSCSPISGHRSVSWYQQTPGQGLQFLFEYFSETQRNKGNFPGRFSGRQFSNSRSEMNVSTLELGDSALYLCASSLYGELGPEAFFGQGTRLTVV.

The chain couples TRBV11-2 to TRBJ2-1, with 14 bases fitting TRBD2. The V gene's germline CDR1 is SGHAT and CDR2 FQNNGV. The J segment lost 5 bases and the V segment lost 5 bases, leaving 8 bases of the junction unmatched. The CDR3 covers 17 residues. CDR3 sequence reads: CASSRRLAGGSHNEQFF. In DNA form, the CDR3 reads TGTGCCAGCAGCCGGAGACTAGCGGGAGGGTCCCACAATGAGCAGTTCTTC.

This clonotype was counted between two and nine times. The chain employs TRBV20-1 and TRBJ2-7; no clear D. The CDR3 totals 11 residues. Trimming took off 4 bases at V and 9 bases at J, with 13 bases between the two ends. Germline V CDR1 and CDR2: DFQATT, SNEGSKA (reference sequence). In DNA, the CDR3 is TGCAGTGCTAACCGAGACAACGGGCAGTACTTC. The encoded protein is CSANRDNGQYF.

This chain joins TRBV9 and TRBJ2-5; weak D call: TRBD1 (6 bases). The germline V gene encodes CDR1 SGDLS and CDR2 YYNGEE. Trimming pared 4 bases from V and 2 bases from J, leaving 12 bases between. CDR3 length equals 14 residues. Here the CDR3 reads CASSPQGRQETQYF. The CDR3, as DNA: TGTGCCAGCAGCCCGCAGGGGCGGCAAGAGACCCAGTACTTC.

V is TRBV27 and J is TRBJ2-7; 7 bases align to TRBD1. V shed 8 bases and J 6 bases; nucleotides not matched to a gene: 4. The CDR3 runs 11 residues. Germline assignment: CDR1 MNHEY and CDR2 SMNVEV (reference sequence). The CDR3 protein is CASGAGGEQYF. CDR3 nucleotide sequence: TGTGCCAGCGGGGCAGGGGGCGAGCAGTACTTC.

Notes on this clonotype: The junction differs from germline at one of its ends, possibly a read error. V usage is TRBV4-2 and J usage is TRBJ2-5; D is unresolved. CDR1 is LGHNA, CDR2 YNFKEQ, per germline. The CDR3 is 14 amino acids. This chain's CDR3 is CANSQDFERETQYF. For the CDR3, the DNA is TGTGCCAACAGCCAAGATTTCGAGCGAGAGACCCAGTACTTC.

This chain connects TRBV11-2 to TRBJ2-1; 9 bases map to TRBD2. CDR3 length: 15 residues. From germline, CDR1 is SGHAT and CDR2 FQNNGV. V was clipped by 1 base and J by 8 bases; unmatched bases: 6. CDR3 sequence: CASSLAAGGPYEQFF. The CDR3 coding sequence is TGTGCCAGCAGCTTAGCGGCGGGGGGGCCATATGAGCAGTTCTTC.

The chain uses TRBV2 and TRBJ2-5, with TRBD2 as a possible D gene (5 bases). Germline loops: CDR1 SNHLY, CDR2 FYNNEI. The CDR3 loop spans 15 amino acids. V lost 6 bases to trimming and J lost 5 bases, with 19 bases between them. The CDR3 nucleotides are TGTGCCAGCAGCGAGGGCCTTGGGTCGGGCGAGACCCAGTACTTC. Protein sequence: CASSEGLGSGETQYF.

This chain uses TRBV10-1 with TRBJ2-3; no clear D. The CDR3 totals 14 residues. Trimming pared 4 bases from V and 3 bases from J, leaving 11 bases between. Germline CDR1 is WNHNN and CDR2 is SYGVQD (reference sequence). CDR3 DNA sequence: TGCGCCAGCAGTGGTGGCAGAGTTACAGATACGCAGTATTTT. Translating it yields CASSGGRVTDTQYF.

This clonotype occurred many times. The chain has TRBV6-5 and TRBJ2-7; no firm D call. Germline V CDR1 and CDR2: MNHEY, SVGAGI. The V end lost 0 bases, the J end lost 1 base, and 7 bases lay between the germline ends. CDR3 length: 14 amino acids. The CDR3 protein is CASSYSRGSYEQYF. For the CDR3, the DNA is TGTGCCAGCAGTTACTCGAGAGGATCCTACGAGCAGTACTTC.

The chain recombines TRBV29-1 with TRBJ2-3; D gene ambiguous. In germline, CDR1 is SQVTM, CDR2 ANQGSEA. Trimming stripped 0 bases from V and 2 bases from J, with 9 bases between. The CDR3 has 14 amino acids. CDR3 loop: CSVEDALVTDTQYF. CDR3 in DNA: TGCAGCGTTGAAGATGCCCTCGTCACAGATACGCAGTATTTT.

The CDR3 sequence is CASSVGQGAVYEQYF. The CDR3 DNA reads as TGTGCCAGCAGCGTGGGCCAGGGGGCTGTCTACGAGCAGTACTTC. This chain links TRBV9 with TRBJ2-7, with 8 nucleotides matching TRBD1. The CDR3 loop spans 15 amino acids. V shed 2 bases, J shed 3 bases, and the junction held 7 bases outside the gene matches. Germline CDR1 is SGDLS and CDR2 is YYNGEE.

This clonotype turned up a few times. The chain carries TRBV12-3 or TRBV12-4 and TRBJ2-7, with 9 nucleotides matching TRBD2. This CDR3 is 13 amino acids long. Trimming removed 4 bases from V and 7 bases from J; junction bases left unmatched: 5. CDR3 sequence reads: CASSWGREGEQYF. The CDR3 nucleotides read TGTGCCAGCAGTTGGGGGCGGGAGGGAGAGCAGTACTTC.

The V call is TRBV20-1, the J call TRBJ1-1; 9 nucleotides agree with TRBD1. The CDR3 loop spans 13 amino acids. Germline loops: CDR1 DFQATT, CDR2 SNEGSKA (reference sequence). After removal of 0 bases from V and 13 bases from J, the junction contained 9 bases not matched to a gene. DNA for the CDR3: TGCAGTGCTAGAGATAACAGGGGGCGCGTCGTTTTCTTT. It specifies CSARDNRGRVVFF.

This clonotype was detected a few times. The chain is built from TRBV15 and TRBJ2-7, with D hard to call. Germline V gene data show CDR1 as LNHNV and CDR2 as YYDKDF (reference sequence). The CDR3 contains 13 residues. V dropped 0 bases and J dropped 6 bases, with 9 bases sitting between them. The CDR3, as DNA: TGTGCCACCAGCAGAGATCTTACTCTCGAGCAGTACTTC. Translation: CATSRDLTLEQYF.

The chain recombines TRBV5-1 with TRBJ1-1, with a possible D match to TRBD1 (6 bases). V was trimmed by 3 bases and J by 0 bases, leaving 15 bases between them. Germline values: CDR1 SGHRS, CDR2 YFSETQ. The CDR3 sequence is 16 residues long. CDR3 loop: CASSSPTGPMNTEAFF. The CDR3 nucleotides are TGCGCCAGCAGCTCTCCGACAGGCCCCATGAACACTGAAGCTTTCTTT.

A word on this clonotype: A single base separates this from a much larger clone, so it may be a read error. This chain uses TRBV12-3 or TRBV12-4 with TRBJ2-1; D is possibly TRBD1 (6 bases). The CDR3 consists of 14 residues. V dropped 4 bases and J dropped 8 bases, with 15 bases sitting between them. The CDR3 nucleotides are TGTGCCAGCAGTTCGGTAGAACAGGGCGATGAGCAGTTCTTC. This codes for CASSSVEQGDEQFF.

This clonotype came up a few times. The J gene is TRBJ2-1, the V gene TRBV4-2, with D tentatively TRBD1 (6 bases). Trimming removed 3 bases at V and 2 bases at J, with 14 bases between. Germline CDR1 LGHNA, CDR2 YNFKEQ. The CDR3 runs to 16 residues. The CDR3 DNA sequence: TGTGCCAGCAGCCAGGAAGGGGGAAGTGCCTACAATGAGCAGTTCTTC. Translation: CASSQEGGSAYNEQFF.

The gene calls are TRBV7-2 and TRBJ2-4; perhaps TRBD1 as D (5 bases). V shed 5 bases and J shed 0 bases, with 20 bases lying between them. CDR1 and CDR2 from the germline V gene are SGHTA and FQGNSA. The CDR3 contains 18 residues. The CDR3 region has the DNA TGTGCCAGCAGCCCCAGTCATGACAGCTCACTAGCCAAAAACATTCAGTACTTC. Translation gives CASSPSHDSSLAKNIQYF.

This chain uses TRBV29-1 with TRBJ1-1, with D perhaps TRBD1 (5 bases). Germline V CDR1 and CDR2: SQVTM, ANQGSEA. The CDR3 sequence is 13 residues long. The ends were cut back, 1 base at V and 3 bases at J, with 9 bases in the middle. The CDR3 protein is CSVEGGDYTEAFF. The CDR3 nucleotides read TGCAGCGTTGAAGGGGGGGATTACACTGAAGCTTTCTTT.

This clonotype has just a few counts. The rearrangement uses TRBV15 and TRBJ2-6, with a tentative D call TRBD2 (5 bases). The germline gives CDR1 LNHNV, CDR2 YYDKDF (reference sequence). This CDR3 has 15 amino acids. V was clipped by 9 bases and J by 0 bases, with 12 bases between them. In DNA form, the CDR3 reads TGTGCCACTACCGGGGTACGCTCTGGGGCCAACGTCCTGACTTTC. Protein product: CATTGVRSGANVLTF. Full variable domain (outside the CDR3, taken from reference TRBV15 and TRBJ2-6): DAMVIQNPRYQVTQFGKPVTLSCSQTLNHNVMYWYQQKSSQAPKLLFHYYDKDFNNEADTPDNFQSRRPNTSFCFLDIRSPGLGDTAMYLCATTGVRSGANVLTFGAGSRLTVL.

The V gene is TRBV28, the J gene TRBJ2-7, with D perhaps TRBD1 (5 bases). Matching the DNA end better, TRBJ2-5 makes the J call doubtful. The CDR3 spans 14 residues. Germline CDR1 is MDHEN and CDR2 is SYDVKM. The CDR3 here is CASSVVGRPETQYF. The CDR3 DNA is TGTGCCAGCAGTGTAGTGGGGCGCCCGGAGACCCAGTACTTC.